The 21 T cell receptor delta chains listed next were all sequenced from one sample in a study of γδ T cells in repeated Plasmodium falciparum infection. TCRdb used CATT to re-call clones from the multiplex PCR reads. Of about 50,000 delta-chain clones listed, about 1.9% are singletons. Gammadelta T cells were flow-sorted from PBMC into Vgamma9/Vdelta2+ and Vdelta2-negative populations for bulk analysis. Input material: gamma-delta T cells from blood. These receptors were taken from a pool of human donors (malaria-infected and uninfected, not separated).

This clone has more than one count but fewer than ten. The genes are TRAV29/DV5 and TRDJ1; 11 bases line up with TRDD3. TCRdb supplies no J gene; here it was assigned by aligning the nucleotide sequence to germline. The trim removed 1 base at V and 0 bases at J, leaving 23 bases unmatched. The CDR3 is 22 amino acids. From germline, CDR1 is NSMFDY and CDR2 ISSIKDK. CDR3 residues: CAASTYLPTLGDTEVYTDKLIF. CDR3 bases: TGTGCAGCAAGCACATATCTTCCTACTCTGGGGGATACTGAGGTGTACACCGATAAACTCATCTTT.

Comments on this clone: The protein in TCRdb stems from a much larger clone and differs at residue 8 from this DNA's translation, likely a read error; here the protein is translated from the DNA. The chain carries TRDV1 and TRDJ1, with D perhaps given as TRDD2 or TRDD3 (6 bases each). In the absence of a J gene in TCRdb, the DNA was matched to germline to assign it here. The V and J ends lost 5 bases and 0 bases respectively, with 28 bases between them. Germline values: CDR1 TSWWSYY, CDR2 QGS. This CDR3 comprises 20 residues. CDR3 in amino acids: CALGTPSLLRRLGNTDKLIF. The CDR3 nucleotides read TGTGCTCTTGGGACCCCCTCCCTCCTACGCCGGCTGGGGAACACCGATAAACTCATCTTT.

The sample holds many counts of this clone. It is likely a read error: a sequence one base away is far more abundant. The sample has other DNA sequences that encode this CDR3 too. The chain couples TRDV1 to TRDJ1; 12 bases match TRDD3. V lost 3 bases, J lost 2 bases, and 37 bases stayed unmatched. Looked up from germline, CDR1 is TSWWSYY and CDR2 is QGS. The CDR3 runs to 27 residues. The CDR3 sequence: CALGEPDGEVSGSILGDTLTSTDKLIF. Written as DNA, the CDR3 is TGTGCTCTTGGGGAGCCCGATGGGGAAGTCTCCGGGTCCATACTGGGGGATACACTCACATCTACCGATAAACTCATCTTT.

This clone was detected a few times. A read error is likely here: a far larger clone is one base away. Other DNA sequences in this sample translate to the same CDR3. The chain joins TRDV1 to TRDJ1; TRDD3 matches at 11 bases. Matching the DNA to germline supplied the J gene, which TCRdb does not give. This CDR3 region has 24 residues. Losses at the gene ends were 5 bases for V and 0 bases for J; bases not matched to a gene: 29. Germline loops: CDR1 TSWWSYY, CDR2 QGS. CDR3 nucleotides: TGTGCTCTTGGGCACTACATACCCGTTTTCGACTGGGGGATAGTGGACTTGTACACCGATAAACTCATCTTT. It specifies CALGHYIPVFDWGIVDLYTDKLIF.

This clone was found a few times. This likely stems from a read error, as it lies one base from a far larger clone. Distinct nucleotide sequences in the sample also encode this CDR3. CDR3 in amino acids: CALGDGLPTWLGDTSSQLIF. CDR3 nucleotides: TGTGCTCTCGGGGACGGCCTTCCTACGTGGCTGGGGGATACCTCGTCCCAACTCATCTTT. This sequence joins TRDV1 and TRDJ1, with TRDD3 matching over 11 bases. TCRdb records no J gene; here it was assigned by comparing the DNA to germline. The CDR3 totals 20 residues. Germline CDR1 TSWWSYY, CDR2 QGS.

A remark on this clone: A read error is the likely source, as a far larger clone sits one nucleotide away. Other nucleotide sequences in the sample specify the same CDR3. The V gene is TRDV1, the J gene TRDJ1, with a weak D call TRDD2 (5 bases). TCRdb records no J gene; here it was assigned by comparing the DNA to germline. The V gene's germline CDR1 is TSWWSYY and CDR2 QGS. The length of the CDR3 is 20 residues. V lost 2 bases and J 3 bases, leaving 28 bases between the germline ends. The CDR3 region is CALGETYRPAWTFRPDKLIF. For the CDR3, the DNA is TGTGCTCTTGGGGAAACCTACAGGCCGGCTTGGACGTTCCGCCCCGATAAACTCATCTTT.

This clone was counted only a few times. TCRdb's listed protein matches a much larger clone and diverges from this DNA's translation at residue 6, likely through a read error; the protein shown comes from the DNA. V gene TRDV2 combines with J gene TRDJ1; tentative D call: TRDD3 (6 bases). The J gene is absent in TCRdb and was assigned here via DNA matching to germline. Germline V lookup: CDR1 GEAIGNYY, CDR2 EKD. Deletions cut 6 bases from V and 1 base from J, with 17 bases between. This CDR3 region has 15 residues. In DNA form, the CDR3 reads TGTGCCTGTAACCAACCGGGGGAACCCACCGATAAACTCATCTTT. As protein: CACNQPGEPTDKLIF.

This clone was observed at least ten times. The TCRdb protein comes from a much larger clone and disagrees with this DNA's translation at residue 12, likely due to a read error; the protein given here is derived from the DNA. The genes are TRDV3 and TRDJ1, with 7 bases lining up with TRDD2. The germline gives CDR1 TVYSNPD, CDR2 GDNSRS (reference sequence). This CDR3 is built from 19 residues. V trimming: 1 base; J trimming: 3 bases; junction bases outside the gene matches: 23. In nucleotides, the CDR3 is TGTGCCTTTAAAGAAGGGCCCGAGAGCCTTCCTGCGAGGTCCGATAAACTCATCTTT. Its translation is CAFKEGPESLPARSDKLIF. The variable domain in full, completed from reference TRDV3 and TRDJ1, reads CDKVTQSSPDQTVASGSEVVLLCTYDTVYSNPDLFWYRIRPDYSFQFVFYGDNSRSEGADFTQGRFSVKHILTQKAFHLVISPVRTEDSATYYCAFKEGPESLPARSDKLIFGKGTRVTVEP.

On this clone itself: The protein recorded in TCRdb matches a much larger clone and deviates from this DNA's translation at residue 4, suggesting a read error; the protein here is obtained by translating the DNA. This chain connects TRDV1 to TRDJ2, with no clear D. Here the J gene came from matching the DNA to germline, since TCRdb omits it. Germline assignment: CDR1 TSWWSYY and CDR2 QGS. The CDR3 consists of 14 residues. The CDR3 loop is CALRELGRRAQLFF. The CDR3 DNA follows: TGTGCTCTTAGGGAACTAGGTAGGAGAGCACAACTCTTCTTT.

This clone occurred many times. One base separates it from a far larger clone, so it is likely a read error. This sample includes further DNA sequences coding for the same CDR3. The chain couples TRDV2 to TRDJ1, with 12 nucleotides matching TRDD3. The J gene, left out of TCRdb, was set here by checking the DNA against germline. Germline V lookup: CDR1 GEAIGNYY, CDR2 EKD. V trimming: 1 base; J trimming: 0 bases; junction bases outside the gene matches: 26. The CDR3 extends over 24 amino acids. CDR3 in DNA: TGTGCCTGTGACACTCTTCCTGGGGGATACGCGGATGCACAACCCAAGTTGTACACCGATAAACTCATCTTT. It translates to CACDTLPGGYADAQPKLYTDKLIF.

This clone was detected only a few times. This DNA's translation and the protein TCRdb lists, from a much larger clone, do not match at residue 18, likely due to a read error; the protein shown is translated from the DNA. The rearrangement links TRDV3 to TRDJ1; 12 nucleotides line up with TRDD3. The J gene is not listed in TCRdb, so it was assigned here from a DNA match to germline. The CDR3 totals 22 residues. Germline CDR1 TVYSNPD, CDR2 GDNSRS (reference sequence). The chain's CDR3 is CANRPRSYARTGGYRYTGKLIF. The CDR3 DNA reads TGTGCCAACCGCCCCCGCTCCTACGCCCGTACTGGGGGATACCGGTACACCGGTAAACTCATCTTT.

This clone was picked up many times. This DNA translates differently at residue 5 from the TCRdb protein, which is that of a much larger clone; a read error is likely, and the protein shown is the DNA's own translation. The chain carries TRDV1 and TRDJ1; 10 bases line up with TRDD3. Germline assignment: CDR1 TSWWSYY and CDR2 QGS. This CDR3 has 20 residues. The trim removed 4 bases at V and 1 base at J, leaving 18 bases unmatched. The CDR3 spells CALGGRPPRWGIYSTDKLIF. CDR3 nucleotides: TGTGCTCTTGGGGGACGACCCCCCCGCTGGGGGATATATTCCACCGATAAACTCATCTTT.

This clone was recorded at least ten times. This sequence is one base from a far larger clone and is likely a read error. The sample has other DNA sequences that encode this CDR3 too. The chain joins TRDV2 to TRDJ1; unclear D gene. The CDR3 extends over 17 amino acids. CDR1 and CDR2 (germline): GEAIGNYY, EKD. With 0 bases removed from V and 0 bases from J, the gap between germline ends came to 16 bases. This CDR3 reads CACDTVGQPDHTDKLIF. The DNA for the CDR3 is TGTGCCTGTGACACCGTGGGACAGCCGGACCACACCGATAAACTCATCTTT.

Many counts were recorded for this clone. Other DNA sequences in this specimen translate into the identical CDR3. The V and J genes are TRDV3 and TRDJ4, with 10 nucleotides matching TRDD3. Germline lookup yields CDR1 TVYSNPD and CDR2 GDNSRS (reference sequence). The CDR3 consists of 16 residues. V lost 5 bases, J lost 0 bases, and 15 bases stayed unmatched. The CDR3 DNA sequence: TGTGCCATACTACCGTGGGGGATACTGGGCCCCAGACCCCTGATCTTT. This translates into CAILPWGILGPRPLIF. The entire variable domain, with the rest obtained from reference TRDV3 and TRDJ4, is as follows: CDKVTQSSPDQTVASGSEVVLLCTYDTVYSNPDLFWYRIRPDYSFQFVFYGDNSRSEGADFTQGRFSVKHILTQKAFHLVISPVRTEDSATYYCAILPWGILGPRPLIFGKGTYLEVQQ.

In regard to this clone: A read error is likely here: a far larger clone is one base away. Other DNA variants within this sample encode the same CDR3. V gene TRDV1 combines with J gene TRDJ1; TRDD3 matches at 8 bases. The J gene is not listed in TCRdb, so it was assigned here from a DNA match to germline. Germline V gene lookup returns CDR1 TSWWSYY and CDR2 QGS. J gave up 3 bases and V 1 base, and 16 bases lay outside the gene matches. The CDR3 extends over 19 amino acids. CDR3 residues: CALGEHVLLGGADADKLIF. CDR3 coding DNA: TGTGCTCTTGGGGAACACGTCCTACTGGGGGGAGCGGACGCCGATAAACTCATCTTT.

This clone was picked up a small number of times. A far more abundant clone sits one base away, making this likely a read error. The sample contains more than one DNA sequence encoding this CDR3. V gene TRDV3 combines with J gene TRDJ1, with D tentatively TRDD2 (5 bases). The J gene was not available in TCRdb and was assigned here by matching the DNA to germline segments. The CDR3 is 20 amino acids. CDR1 and CDR2 (germline): TVYSNPD, GDNSRS (reference sequence). Trimming shortened V by 1 base and J by 5 bases, and 35 bases separated the two germline ends. CDR3 nucleotide sequence: TGTGCCTTTAAGGGCTTTAACCAACGGCCCATTTTCCCTACTACTGATAAACTCATCTTT. Protein product: CAFKGFNQRPIFPTTDKLIF.

As to this clone: This DNA's translation differs at residue 18 from TCRdb's protein, which comes from a much larger clone; a read error is likely, and the protein shown is translated from the DNA. The gene calls are TRAV38-2/DV8 and TRDJ1; 8 bases match TRDD3. Matching the DNA to germline supplied the J gene, which TCRdb does not give. The length of the CDR3 is 23 residues. In germline, CDR1 is TSESDYY, CDR2 QEAYKQQN. V trimming: 1 base; J trimming: 4 bases; junction bases outside the gene matches: 30. The CDR3 reads CAYRSRRPQTARGYTEYSDKLIF. DNA of the CDR3: TGTGCTTATAGGAGCCGCCGACCCCAAACCGCCCGGGGATACACCGAGTACAGCGATAAACTCATCTTT.

This clone was found a few times. A read error likely explains this, since a far larger clone differs by one base. The same CDR3 also results from other DNA sequences found in this sample. CDR3 DNA sequence: TGTGCCTTTACTTTCTTCCTACATCATTACTGGGGACACACTGATAAACTCATCTTT. It translates to CAFTFFLHHYWGHTDKLIF. The gene calls are TRDV3 and TRDJ1, with D perhaps matching TRDD2 (8 bases). Looked up from germline, CDR1 is TVYSNPD and CDR2 is GDNSRS (reference sequence). The length of the CDR3 is 19 residues.

Notes on this clone: This DNA translates differently at residue 6 from the TCRdb protein, which is that of a much larger clone; a read error is likely, and the protein shown is the DNA's own translation. V is TRDV3 and J is TRDJ1; D gene uncertain. The CDR3 length is 16 residues. Germline V gene data show CDR1 as TVYSNPD and CDR2 as GDNSRS (reference sequence). Trimming pared 5 bases from V and 2 bases from J, leaving 24 bases between. CDR3 bases: TGTGCCGTACTATCCTGTGGGTACCAGGGAACCGATAAACTCATCTTT. Its translation is CAVLSCGYQGTDKLIF. Full variable domain (outside the CDR3, taken from reference TRDV3 and TRDJ1): CDKVTQSSPDQTVASGSEVVLLCTYDTVYSNPDLFWYRIRPDYSFQFVFYGDNSRSEGADFTQGRFSVKHILTQKAFHLVISPVRTEDSATYYCAVLSCGYQGTDKLIFGKGTRVTVEP.

On this clone itself: With a far larger clone one base away, a read error is the likely cause. At the DNA level, this CDR3 is encoded by other sequences in the same sample as well. The chain employs TRDV1 and TRDJ1; 9 bases match TRDD3. Because TCRdb records no J gene, it was assigned here through a match of the DNA to germline. Germline values: CDR1 TSWWSYY, CDR2 QGS. J lost 2 bases, V lost 1 base, and 32 bases had no gene match. The CDR3 consists of 25 residues. Written as DNA, the CDR3 is TGTGCTCTTGGGGAACAGGGCTTCTCACAAGTACTGGGGGACACCATATCGCCGTGGACCGATAAACTCATCTTT. Amino acid sequence: CALGEQGFSQVLGDTISPWTDKLIF.

This clone has at least ten counts. A read error likely explains why the TCRdb protein, taken from a much larger clone, differs from this DNA's translation at residue 11; the protein shown is translated from the DNA. This chain connects TRDV1 to TRDJ1; TRDD3 aligns across 10 bases. In the absence of a J gene in TCRdb, the DNA was matched to germline to assign it here. V was pared by 1 base and J by 2 bases, with 22 bases of the junction left unmatched. This CDR3 has 22 residues. CDR1 and CDR2 (germline): TSWWSYY, QGS. CDR3 in DNA: TGTGCTCTTGGGGAACCCCCGGGATTCATACCGGGGGATACGGTTCGTACCGATAAACTCATCTTT. Its translation is CALGEPPGFIPGDTVRTDKLIF.